The 14 T cell receptor beta chains below all came from one sample that was sequenced in a study of cytomegalovirus exposure and HLA in healthy donors. 60 Vbeta and 13 Jbeta primers were used in PCR. TCRdb's copy holds only in-frame clones and misses some; the assay was immunoSEQ multiplex PCR. The sample lists 50,000 to 80,000 clones; about three quarters were seen once. The material sequenced was PBMCs. These TCRs come from a male donor in good health and CMV-seropositive.

The chain employs TRBV28 and TRBJ1-3; D is unclear. Germline CDR1 is MDHEN and CDR2 is SYDVKM. This CDR3 is 15 amino acids long. Trimming left V 1 base short and J 4 bases short, with 11 bases between. The CDR3 DNA sequence: TGTGCCAGCAGTTTATCGGAGGGAACGGGAAACACCATATATTTT. It yields the protein CASSLSEGTGNTIYF.

CDR3 sequence (DNA): TGTGCCAGCAGTGGAGGCGTCGGCCAGGAGCAGTTCTTC. Amino acid sequence: CASSGGVGQEQFF. V and J are TRBV6-4 and TRBJ2-1; D is unresolved. The CDR3 spans 13 residues. V was pared by 4 bases and J by 10 bases, with 14 bases between. Germline CDR1 and CDR2: MRHNA and SNTAGT.

This clone appeared a few times. This chain's CDR3 is CASSLWAGQGNEKLFF. The DNA for the CDR3 is TGTGCCAGCAGCTTATGGGCAGGACAGGGTAATGAAAAACTGTTTTTT. This chain joins TRBV9 and TRBJ1-4, with 8 positions matching TRBD1. The length of the CDR3 is 16 residues. Germline CDR1 and CDR2: SGDLS and YYNGEE. V dropped 4 bases and J dropped 4; count of bases not matched to a gene: 9. The full variable domain, completed using reference TRBV9 and TRBJ1-4, is DSGVTQTPKHLITATGQRVTLRCSPRSGDLSVYWYQQSLDQGLQFLIQYYNGEERAKGNILERFSAQQFPDLHSELNLSSLELGDSALYFCASSLWAGQGNEKLFFGSGTQLSVL.

The chain combines TRBV13 with TRBJ2-7; D is perhaps TRBD1 (6 bases). With 2 bases removed from V and 5 bases from J, the gap between germline ends came to 7 bases. Germline V gene sequence: CDR1 PRHDT, CDR2 FYEKMQ (reference sequence). CDR3 length equals 12 residues. The CDR3 DNA is TGTGCCAGCAGCTTACAGGGGAACGAGCAGTACTTC. Residues: CASSLQGNEQYF.

The chain uses TRBV6-1 and TRBJ1-1, with TRBD1 as a possible D gene (5 bases). CDR1 and CDR2 (germline): MNHNS, SASEGT. With 10 bases removed from V and 6 bases from J, the gap between germline ends came to 18 bases. The CDR3 spans 13 residues. The CDR3 region is CATEVGVRAEAFF. The CDR3 coding sequence is TGTGCCACCGAGGTAGGGGTACGCGCTGAAGCTTTCTTT.

The chain is built from TRBV19 and TRBJ1-2; perhaps TRBD1 as D (5 bases). Germline-derived CDR1 and CDR2 are LNHDA and SQIVND (reference sequence). The CDR3 runs to 14 residues. Deletions cut 3 bases from V and 8 bases from J, with 16 bases between. This CDR3 is CASSIKGPTGGYTF. The DNA for the CDR3 is TGTGCCAGTAGTATTAAGGGCCCTACAGGAGGCTACACCTTC. The variable domain in full, completed from reference TRBV19 and TRBJ1-2, reads DGGITQSPKYLFRKEGQNVTLSCEQNLNHDAMYWYRQDPGQGLRLIYYSQIVNDFQKGDIAEGYSVSREKKESFPLTVTSAQKNPTAFYLCASSIKGPTGGYTFGSGTRLTVV.

This clone was detected once. The rearrangement joins TRBV2 to TRBJ2-7; 11 bases map to TRBD2. CDR1 is SNHLY, CDR2 FYNNEI, per germline. The CDR3 loop spans 13 amino acids. The junction had 0 bases not matched to a gene; V was cut back by 5 bases and J by 3 bases. In nucleotides, the CDR3 is TGTGCCAGCAGTACTAGCGGGGGCTACGAGCAGTACTTC. Amino acids: CASSTSGGYEQYF.

V and J are TRBV7-8 and TRBJ1-2, with a tentative D call TRBD1 (5 bases). This CDR3 has 14 amino acids. V was trimmed by 4 bases and J by 0 bases, leaving 9 bases between them. Germline V gene lookup returns CDR1 SGHVS and CDR2 FQNEAQ. CDR3 nucleotide sequence: TGTGCCAGCAGCTCGGGGGGAGCTAACTATGGCTACACCTTC. Protein product: CASSSGGANYGYTF.

This clone was counted between two and nine times. The rearrangement links TRBV10-3 to TRBJ2-2; 8 bases are shared with TRBD2. The J segment lost 4 bases and the V segment lost 6 bases, leaving 1 base of the junction unmatched. The germline gives CDR1 ENHRY, CDR2 SYGVKD. CDR3 length equals 13 residues. The CDR3 sequence is CAISRGGTGELFF. The DNA for the CDR3 is TGTGCCATCAGCCGGGGGGGCACCGGGGAGCTGTTTTTT.

The chain carries TRBV11-2 and TRBJ2-7; D is uncertain. Germline V CDR1 and CDR2: SGHAT, FQNNGV. V dropped 3 bases and J dropped 6 bases, with 6 bases sitting between them. The CDR3 runs to 11 residues. The CDR3 sequence: CASSFAREQYF. The CDR3, as DNA: TGTGCCAGCAGCTTTGCGCGCGAGCAGTACTTC.

The chain links TRBV19 to TRBJ2-7; TRBD1 is a possible D gene (5 bases). This CDR3 comprises 15 residues. Trimming removed 6 bases from V and 2 bases from J, with 17 bases in between. Germline values: CDR1 LNHDA, CDR2 SQIVND (reference sequence). CDR3 region: CASSLTTVTPYEQYF. The CDR3 DNA reads as TGTGCCAGTAGCCTCACGACAGTGACCCCCTACGAGCAGTACTTC.

This clone was observed once. The V call is TRBV4-3, the J call TRBJ1-2, with D possibly matching TRBD1 (6 bases). V lost 1 base, J lost 6 bases, and 12 bases lay in between. This CDR3 has 14 residues. Germline assignment: CDR1 LGHNA and CDR2 YSLEER. This CDR3 reads CASSQGRGIDGYTF. CDR3 nucleotides: TGCGCCAGCAGCCAAGGCAGGGGAATCGATGGCTACACCTTC.

The V call is TRBV6-5, the J call TRBJ2-2; TRBD2 aligns across 9 bases. Germline lookup yields CDR1 MNHEY and CDR2 SVGAGI. V shed 8 bases and J 6 bases; nucleotides not matched to a gene: 4. CDR3 size: 13 residues. CDR3 DNA: TGTGCCAGCGGCGGGGGGGCCCCCGGGGAGCTGTTTTTT. Protein: CASGGGAPGELFF.

This rearrangement joins TRBV2 to TRBJ1-5, with 7 bases that match TRBD1. Germline loops: CDR1 SNHLY, CDR2 FYNNEI. V lost 6 bases to trimming and J lost 3 bases; unmatched junction nucleotides: 11. There are 16 residues in the CDR3. The DNA of the CDR3 is TGTGCCAGCAGGTCGGACAGGCTCTCTTACAATCAGCCCCAGCATTTT. This translates into CASRSDRLSYNQPQHF. The full variable domain, completed using reference TRBV2 and TRBJ1-5, is EPEVTQTPSHQVTQMGQEVILRCVPISNHLYFYWYRQILGQKVEFLVSFYNNEISEKSEIFDDQFSVERPDGSNFTLKIRSTKLEDSAMYFCASRSDRLSYNQPQHFGDGTRLSIL.